Reported below is one T cell receptor (beta chain). What it binds is not known. The data were taken from a study of identical twins. Study-level findings and limits: Out-of-frame TCR alpha sharing in monozygotic twins exceeded recombination model predictions.

TCRdb re-called the 5' RACE reads with MiXCR, one entry per CDR3 protein. The sample includes around 510,000 distinct CDR3 sequences, around an eighth of them seen just once. V dropped 1 base and J dropped 1 base, with 4 bases sitting between them. The CDR3 runs 14 residues. CDR1 and CDR2 (germline): MNHEY, SVGAGI. A further study also used this sample, focusing on yellow fever vaccine responses in identical twins.

Sequencing was performed on CD4+ T cells sorted from blood. The J gene is TRBJ2-2, the V gene TRBV6-5; the D is unclear. This TCR was sampled from a woman younger than 30 in good health. CDR3 nucleotides: TGTGCCAGCAGTTACTTAAGGAACACCGGGGAGCTGTTTTTT. This codes for CASSYLRNTGELFF.